What follows is one T cell receptor (beta chain) and its context. Its recognized antigen is unknown. Per-base qualities were not stored, and no clone one base away is much larger. The donors were some 36 Caucasian individuals from Russia, aged roughly 6 to 100 years, who were systemically healthy. Approximately 9.3 milliliters of peripheral blood were drawn from each donor into EDTA-treated Vacutainer tubes. Ficoll-Paque density-gradient centrifugation was used to isolate PBMCs, with at least 6.5 million obtained per sample. Trizol reagent was used to extract total RNA from PBMCs, with at least 5.5 micrograms per sample. The percentages of naive CD45RAhigh/CD27high T cells were determined by flow cytometry on a PBMC aliquot from every donor. This specimen belongs to a study of blood T cells in healthy people across ages (dated by TCRdb to between 2014 and 2016). A note on the overall study: In model experiments, roughly one uniquely barcoded TCR beta cDNA molecule per two T cells was captured by template switching. Age-related changes in TCR beta repertoire diversity were measured in the study by deep sequencing normalized with unique cDNA molecular identifiers. Donors were grouped into four age groups: young (average roughly 16 years), middle-aged (39), aged (approximately 58) and long-lived (around 80). For two donors (one aged 18 to 30 and one aged 80 or older), the study analyzed two additional independent replicas of 1 million unique cDNA reads from the same blood draw.

Receptors were amplified or captured by 5' RACE. Sequencing relied on an Illumina HiSeq 2500. A second PCR of about 6 to 11 cycles was performed with a sample-barcoded 5' primer and a J-beta primer mix. A template-switch 5' adaptor carrying 12 random nucleotides introduced a unique molecular identifier onto each TCR beta cDNA molecule. Each sample yielded at least 2.5 million CDR3-containing paired-end reads. The Mint cDNA synthesis kit, primed by a TRBC-specific oligonucleotide, was used to synthesize first-strand cDNA from all RNA. All cDNA was treated with uracil-DNA glycosylase and then went through a first 18-cycle PCR with the universal primers M1SS and BC2_uni_R. In the paper's pipeline: Normalization of each sample was performed by random selection of 1 million high-quality reads, each carrying a distinct molecular identifier. Instead of being binned into consensus sequences, reads with shared molecular identifiers were discarded. MiTCR, with a Q25 quality threshold and the strictest error-elimination algorithm, was used for CDR3 identification, clonotype clustering and error correction. Lower-bound total TCR beta diversity was estimated with a nonparametric unseen species model using Euler transformation. TCRdb reworked the public reads: Q25 trimming with fastp, MiXCR clone assembly, productive beta chains retained. Every CDR3 protein is listed once, alongside the most common genes and DNA of its rows. The V and J calls and clone size come from TCRdb's table, not from the authors' own analysis. The sample data list roughly 500,000 distinct CDR3 sequences, and around 24% of these were observed just once. The ten largest clonotypes hold around 10% of the sample.

What the research found in general, with its limitations: As age increased, observed TCR beta diversity per million T cells dropped in a roughly linear way, and a significant reduction was already evident by age 40. There was a strong correlation between observed TCR beta diversity and the percentage of naive T cells measured by flow cytometry. Estimates of total diversity based on one million sequenced T cells were regarded as lower bounds and as underestimates. Compared with the aged group, the long-lived group had more naive CD4+ T cells, fewer expanded clones and increased TCR diversity, suggesting age selection. The CMV infection status of donors was not known, potentially confounding age-related changes in expanded clonotypes. Conclusive comparison of naive and antigen-experienced compartments was prevented by the profiling of bulk unsorted PBMCs.

The data were also submitted as part of a second study, on T cells of mothers and their children. As that second study puts it: The donors were nine systemically healthy Caucasian individuals, made up of three mothers and their six children. cDNA synthesis used all of the extracted RNA, with approximately 1.4 ug of RNA in each 15 ul reaction. In the second PCR, the M1S primer introduced both the sample barcodes and 2-4 random nucleotides. Over 8 million TCR beta CDR3 reads came from each mother, compared with roughly 2.8 million reads from each child. In both related and unrelated pairs, thymic selection shapes the output of TCR recombination in a similar way, with inherited differences having only a minor effect. Normalized repertoire overlap was always found to be slightly, but never significantly, higher in related mother-child pairs than in unrelated mother-child pairs. No persistent microchimeric T cell clones were detected, at a sensitivity of approximately 110 clones per million clonotypes. Deep NGS was used in the study to compare the TCR beta repertoires of mothers and children and to look for features that separate related mother-child pairs from unrelated individuals. On average, the children were approximately 11 +/- 4 years old, while the mothers were 40 +/- 4 years old. After adapter ligation with NEBNext reagents, the libraries were sequenced on Illumina HiSeq 2000 with 100+100 nt paired-end reads. To prevent cross-contamination, the mother and child libraries were prepared a month apart and were sequenced in separate runs. Each donor had between roughly 450,000 and 2,300,000 distinct TCR beta clonotypes identified. Naive TCR beta clonotypes were estimated from low-frequency clonotypes matched to each donor's FACS-determined naive share, without sorting.

The receptor was isolated from a boy aged 5-17 years in good health. Source material: blood.

Read as DNA, the sequence is TGTGCCAGCAGTTCTATCTACGCAGGGGACAATGAGCAGTTCTTC. This yields the protein CASSSIYAGDNEQFF. Here the chain combines TRBV6-2 or TRBV6-3 and TRBJ2-5, and perhaps TRBD1 as D gene, on 6 matching bases. The end of the DNA aligns better with TRBJ2-1, so the J call may be wrong. Including cysteine and phenylalanine, the CDR3 has 15 amino acids. CDR3 DNA is the only sequence kept; it has 45 bases, read in frame from the first base. For CDR1 and CDR2, the germline V gene lists MNHEY and SVGEGT.